The 26 T cell receptor beta chains presented below share a single source sample, sequenced in a study of T cells in tuberculosis. This table comes from immunoSEQ multiplex PCR, and its TCRdb copy is limited to in-frame clones, with some not included. This repertoire shows 30,000 to 40,000 clones, over 85% found once; its top ten account for more than 9.5%. Time point reported: new active TB diagnosis, blood taken before or within 7 days of starting treatment. The sample in question was PBMCs, obtained at tuberculosis diagnosis. The receptors were gathered from an adult with tuberculosis.

This chain connects TRBV27 to TRBJ2-7, with TRBD1 matching over 9 bases. Germline values: CDR1 MNHEY, CDR2 SMNVEV (reference sequence). CDR3 size: 14 residues. V lost 8 bases and J lost 6; bases outside the gene matches: 11. The CDR3 is CASLTGGTSSEQYF. The CDR3 nucleotides read TGTGCCAGCCTAACAGGGGGCACATCGAGCGAGCAGTACTTC.

The chain joins TRBV18 to TRBJ2-3; tentative D call: TRBD2 (5 bases). The germline V gene encodes CDR1 KGHSH and CDR2 LQKENI. The CDR3 loop spans 15 amino acids. The V gene lost 8 bases and the J gene lost 6 bases, with 21 bases spanning the gap. The CDR3 nucleotides read TGTGCCAGCAAATTCGGCGGAGGTACTCCGGATACGCAGTATTTT. Residues: CASKFGGGTPDTQYF.

The chain employs TRBV2 and TRBJ2-7; weak D call: TRBD2 (5 bases). Germline V CDR1 and CDR2: SNHLY, FYNNEI. The V end was cut by 4 bases, the J end by 5 bases, with 9 bases between. This CDR3 has 12 residues. This CDR3 reads CASSGPADEQYF. The CDR3 DNA is TGTGCCAGCAGTGGGCCAGCGGACGAGCAGTACTTC.

V gene TRBV5-1 combines with J gene TRBJ2-5, with TRBD2 identical over 8 bases. Germline CDR1 and CDR2: SGHRS and YFSETQ. The CDR3 length is 14 residues. The trim removed 4 bases at V and 4 bases at J, leaving 6 bases unmatched. This CDR3 is CASSRGLAVETQYF. In DNA, the CDR3 is TGCGCCAGCAGCCGAGGACTAGCCGTAGAGACCCAGTACTTC.

This clone has a single count. The V gene is TRBV4-1, the J gene TRBJ2-3, with 7 bases lining up with TRBD2. Germline CDR1 MGHRA, CDR2 YSYEKL. The V segment lost 4 bases and the J segment 6 bases; nucleotides outside the gene matches: 13. The CDR3 has 16 amino acids. Written as DNA, the CDR3 is TGCGCCAGCAGCCCCGGACTAGGACGATCGGAGGATACGCAGTATTTT. Translated, it gives CASSPGLGRSEDTQYF.

The rearrangement joins TRBV29-1 to TRBJ2-7; TRBD1 might be the D (6 bases). The V end was cut by 7 bases, the J end by 5 bases, with 12 bases between. Germline loops: CDR1 SQVTM, CDR2 ANQGSEA. CDR3 length equals 11 residues. The CDR3 DNA reads TGCAGCGCCTCCTACAGGGACGAGCAGTACTTC. It translates to CSASYRDEQYF.

The V and J genes are TRBV5-1 and TRBJ2-5; D unresolved. The CDR3 runs 13 residues. Deletions cut 9 bases from V and 5 bases from J, with 17 bases between. Looked up from germline, CDR1 is SGHRS and CDR2 is YFSETQ. The CDR3 DNA is TGCGCCACCCCCGAACGTCCTGCGGAGACCCAGTACTTC. It specifies CATPERPAETQYF.

The V call is TRBV5-4, the J call TRBJ1-1; no reliable D call. CDR3 length equals 15 residues. Germline-derived CDR1 and CDR2 are SGHNT and YYREEE (reference sequence). The ends were cut back, 5 bases at V and 2 bases at J, with 16 bases in the middle. CDR3 protein: CASSSAGRSNTEAFF. The CDR3 DNA sequence: TGTGCCAGCAGTTCCGCGGGCAGGTCTAACACTGAAGCTTTCTTT.

The chain combines TRBV29-1 with TRBJ2-3; 9 nucleotides match TRBD1. The CDR3 is made up of 17 amino acids. Per germline, CDR1 SQVTM and CDR2 ANQGSEA. Germline trimming cut 1 base from V and 1 base from J; bases unmatched to any gene: 9. The CDR3 loop is CSVEGAGQGLGTDTQYF. The CDR3, as DNA: TGCAGCGTTGAAGGGGCGGGACAGGGTCTGGGCACAGATACGCAGTATTTT.

The CDR3 bases are TGCGCCAGCAGCTTGGGCTCAGGGGATAATACCGGGGAGCTGTTTTTT. Protein product: CASSLGSGDNTGELFF. This chain uses TRBV5-1 with TRBJ2-2; D may be TRBD1 (6 bases). The germline gives CDR1 SGHRS, CDR2 YFSETQ. Between the trimmed V and J ends, which lost 0 bases and 5 bases, there was a span of 14 bases. The CDR3 totals 16 residues.

The chain has TRBV4-1 and TRBJ2-7; D perhaps matches TRBD1 (5 bases). This CDR3 spans 15 amino acids. CDR1 is MGHRA and CDR2 is YSYEKL in the germline V gene. V was clipped by 4 bases and J by 3 bases, with 16 bases between them. The CDR3 coding sequence is TGCGCCAGCAGCCCCACCCAAGTGGGGCGCTACGAGCAGTACTTC. Amino acid sequence: CASSPTQVGRYEQYF.

The V gene is TRBV4-1, the J gene TRBJ2-7; 7 bases map to TRBD1. In germline, CDR1 is MGHRA, CDR2 YSYEKL. The CDR3 consists of 16 residues. V trimming: 1 base; J trimming: 5 bases; junction bases outside the gene matches: 11. The CDR3 coding sequence is TGCGCCAGCAGCCAAGGGTTGACAGGGCAAGGGGACGAGCAGTACTTC. Its protein is CASSQGLTGQGDEQYF.

The gene calls are TRBV30 and TRBJ2-7; 9 nucleotides line up with TRBD1. Germline V CDR1 and CDR2: GTSNPN, SVGIG (reference sequence). CDR3 length: 14 amino acids. The V gene end was trimmed by 4 bases and the J gene end by 3 bases; junction bases not matched to a gene: 7. CDR3 coding DNA: TGTGCCTGGAACCCGGGACAGGGATACTACGAGCAGTACTTC. This translates into CAWNPGQGYYEQYF.

This chain joins TRBV4-1 and TRBJ2-3; 8 positions match TRBD1. V lost 4 bases to trimming and J lost 2 bases; unmatched junction nucleotides: 8. The CDR3 runs to 16 residues. Germline assignment: CDR1 MGHRA and CDR2 YSYEKL. The CDR3 loop is CASSLAGTGSTDTQYF. The DNA for the CDR3 is TGCGCCAGCAGCCTAGCAGGGACAGGATCCACAGATACGCAGTATTTT.

Of note for this clone: One end of the junction is discordant with germline, which a read error may explain. The V call is TRBV7-7, the J call TRBJ2-1; TRBD2 matches at 7 bases. Germline V gene lookup returns CDR1 SSHAT and CDR2 FNYEAQ (reference sequence). This CDR3 has 13 residues. The CDR3 DNA follows: TGTGCTAGCAGCTCGGGACTACCCAATGAGCAGTTCTTC. It codes for CASSSGLPNEQFF.

This sequence joins TRBV4-2 and TRBJ2-1; a possible D gene is TRBD2 (6 bases). The CDR3 is made up of 16 amino acids. V lost 5 bases, J lost 8 bases, and 22 bases lay in between. The germline gives CDR1 LGHNA, CDR2 YNFKEQ. CDR3: CASSSGVGSRDDEQFF. CDR3 sequence (DNA): TGTGCCAGCAGCTCGGGGGTGGGCTCCCGGGACGATGAGCAGTTCTTC.

This chain joins TRBV7-9 and TRBJ2-3; 8 bases match TRBD1. In germline, CDR1 is SEHNR, CDR2 FQNEAQ (reference sequence). V shed 1 base and J 3 bases; nucleotides not matched to a gene: 6. This CDR3 is built from 16 residues. The CDR3 nucleotides read TGTGCCAGCAGCTTAGGCTCAGGGGGCCAGACAGATACGCAGTATTTT. Its protein product is CASSLGSGGQTDTQYF.

The rearrangement uses TRBV9 and TRBJ2-5; D ambiguous. Deletions cut 0 bases from V and 5 bases from J, with 14 bases between. CDR1 and CDR2 (germline): SGDLS, YYNGEE. The CDR3 has 15 residues. This CDR3 reads CASSVGGSVEETQYF. Here the CDR3 DNA reads TGTGCCAGCAGCGTAGGTGGTTCGGTAGAGGAGACCCAGTACTTC.

The gene calls are TRBV20-1 and TRBJ1-2, with D perhaps matching TRBD1 (6 bases). This CDR3 is built from 11 residues. V shed 5 bases and J shed 5 bases, with 9 bases lying between them. CDR1 is DFQATT and CDR2 is SNEGSKA in the germline V gene (reference sequence). The CDR3 sequence: CSASTGYGYTF. Written as DNA, the CDR3 is TGCAGTGCTTCTACAGGGTATGGCTACACCTTC.

The chain couples TRBV5-1 to TRBJ2-3, with a tentative D call TRBD2 (6 bases). The germline V gene has CDR1 SGHRS and CDR2 YFSETQ. The length of the CDR3 is 16 residues. V shed 0 bases and J shed 2 bases, with 13 bases lying between them. The CDR3 here is CASSLAGVAVTDTQYF. Written as DNA, the CDR3 is TGCGCCAGCAGCTTGGCCGGGGTAGCGGTCACAGATACGCAGTATTTT.

The J gene is TRBJ1-3, the V gene TRBV11-2; D may be TRBD1 (6 bases). V gave up 5 bases and J gave up 4 bases, with 12 bases separating them. The CDR3 covers 14 residues. CDR1 and CDR2 (germline): SGHAT, FQNNGV. This CDR3 reads CASSHTGPGNTIYF. The CDR3 DNA is TGTGCCAGCAGCCACACAGGGCCCGGAAACACCATATATTTT.

V usage is TRBV27 and J usage is TRBJ1-5; 7 nucleotides line up with TRBD1. Looked up from germline, CDR1 is MNHEY and CDR2 is SMNVEV (reference sequence). Losses at the gene ends were 3 bases for V and 4 bases for J; bases not matched to a gene: 3. The CDR3 consists of 14 residues. The CDR3 spells CASSLAGGNQPQHF. The CDR3 coding sequence is TGTGCCAGCAGTTTGGCAGGGGGGAATCAGCCCCAGCATTTT.

This chain joins TRBV28 and TRBJ2-2; 11 nucleotides line up with TRBD2. The length of the CDR3 is 17 residues. V was pared by 6 bases and J by 3 bases, with 9 bases of the junction left unmatched. Germline V gene data show CDR1 as MDHEN and CDR2 as SYDVKM. The chain's CDR3 is CASSPPIAGGYTGELFF. The DNA for the CDR3 is TGTGCCAGCAGCCCGCCGATAGCGGGAGGGTACACCGGGGAGCTGTTTTTT.

The chain joins TRBV4-1 to TRBJ2-1, with D maybe TRBD2 (6 bases). Trimming stripped 2 bases from V and 4 bases from J, with 18 bases between. The CDR3 has 17 residues. CDR1 is MGHRA and CDR2 is YSYEKL in the germline V gene. The DNA of the CDR3 is TGCGCCAGCAGCCAACCGGGGCGGGGAGCGACATACAATGAGCAGTTCTTC. Translating it yields CASSQPGRGATYNEQFF.

This clone has only a few counts. The V gene is TRBV2, the J gene TRBJ2-3; TRBD1 aligns across 11 bases. The CDR3 sequence is 15 residues long. Per the germline V gene, CDR1 is SNHLY and CDR2 is FYNNEI. The V gene end was trimmed by 6 bases and the J gene end by 6 bases; junction bases not matched to a gene: 8. The CDR3 DNA follows: TGTGCCAGCAGCCTCGGGACAGGGGGGACGGATACGCAGTATTTT. It translates to CASSLGTGGTDTQYF.

The genes are TRBV19 and TRBJ2-7, with TRBD1 matching 7 bases. Germline lookup yields CDR1 LNHDA and CDR2 SQIVND (reference sequence). There are 13 residues in the CDR3. J gave up 3 bases and V 3 bases, and 2 bases lay outside the gene matches. CDR3 protein: CASSIRTGYEQYF. The DNA of the CDR3 is TGTGCCAGTAGTATTCGGACAGGCTACGAGCAGTACTTC.